The entry below describes one TCR beta chain. CDR3 length: 12 amino acids. Looked up from germline, CDR1 is MDHEN and CDR2 is SYDVKM. V lost 3 bases and J lost 2, with 5 bases in between. It was with random hexamers that roughly 0.45 to 1 ug RNA was reverse transcribed. MiXCR, run by TCRdb on the immunoSEQ multiplex PCR reads, gives a single entry per CDR3 protein. The repertoire includes 45,000 to 55,000 distinct CDR3 sequences, roughly 93% of them detected once, and more than 0.45% sits in the top ten. The control group consisted of healthy donors matched for age and sex. It was negative isolation that provided the CD8+ and CD4+ T cells, whereas TEMRA cells were enriched by FACS. This entry comes from a study of CD8 T cells in Susac syndrome.

The clonotype was recovered from a human donor in good health. The sequencing input was CD8+ T cells from PBMCs. The chain is built from TRBV28 and TRBJ2-7; D unclear. For the CDR3, the DNA is TGTGCCAGCAGTTTGCCGGCCTACGAGCAGTACTTC. This codes for CASSLPAYEQYF.